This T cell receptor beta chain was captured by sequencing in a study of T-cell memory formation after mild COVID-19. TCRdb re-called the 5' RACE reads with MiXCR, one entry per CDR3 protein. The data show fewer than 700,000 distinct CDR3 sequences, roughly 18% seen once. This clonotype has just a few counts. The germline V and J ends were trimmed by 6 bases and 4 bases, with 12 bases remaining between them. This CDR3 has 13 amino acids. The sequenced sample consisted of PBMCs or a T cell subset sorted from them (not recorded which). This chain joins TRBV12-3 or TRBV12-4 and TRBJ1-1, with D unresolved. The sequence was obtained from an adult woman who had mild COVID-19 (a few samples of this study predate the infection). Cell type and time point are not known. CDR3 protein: CASSHGWSTEAFF. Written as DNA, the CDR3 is TGTGCCAGCAGCCATGGGTGGAGCACTGAAGCTTTCTTT.